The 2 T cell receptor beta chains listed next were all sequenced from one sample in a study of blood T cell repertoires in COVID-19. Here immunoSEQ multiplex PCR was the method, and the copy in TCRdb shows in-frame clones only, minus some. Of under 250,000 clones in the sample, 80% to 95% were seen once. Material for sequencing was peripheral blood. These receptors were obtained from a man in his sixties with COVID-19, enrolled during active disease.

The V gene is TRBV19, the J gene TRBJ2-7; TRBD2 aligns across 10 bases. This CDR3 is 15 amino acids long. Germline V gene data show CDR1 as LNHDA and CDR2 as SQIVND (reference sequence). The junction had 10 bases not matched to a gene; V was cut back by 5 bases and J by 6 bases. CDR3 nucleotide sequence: TGTGCCAGTAGTCTTTCTAGCGGGGGCCCTCCCGAGCAGTACTTC. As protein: CASSLSSGGPPEQYF.

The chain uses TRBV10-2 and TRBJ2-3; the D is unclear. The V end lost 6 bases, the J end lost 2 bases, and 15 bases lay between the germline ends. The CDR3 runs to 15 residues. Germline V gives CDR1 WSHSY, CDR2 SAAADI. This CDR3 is CASSRRTSNTDTQYF. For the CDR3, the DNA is TGCGCCAGCAGCCGTCGAACATCAAACACAGATACGCAGTATTTT.